The 30 T cell receptor beta chains presented below share a single source sample, sequenced in a study of blood T cell repertoires in COVID-19. Sequencing used immunoSEQ multiplex PCR; TCRdb keeps in-frame clones, though not all of them. The table records around 180,000 clones, approximately 83% of them present only once. Sample: peripheral blood. The receptors come from a man aged 55 to 70 with acute or convalescent COVID-19.

The rearrangement uses TRBV28 and TRBJ1-2, with 8 nucleotides matching TRBD1. Germline V lookup: CDR1 MDHEN, CDR2 SYDVKM. With 5 bases clipped from V and 4 bases from J, the junction kept 12 bases outside the gene matches. The length of the CDR3 is 16 residues. This CDR3 reads CASSPPGRGQSYGYTF. CDR3 nucleotide sequence: TGTGCCAGCAGTCCCCCCGGCAGGGGGCAGAGCTATGGCTACACCTTC.

The chain employs TRBV5-1 and TRBJ2-2; 8 nucleotides agree with TRBD2. This CDR3 region has 17 residues. V lost 0 bases to trimming and J lost 10 bases; unmatched junction nucleotides: 14. Germline V gives CDR1 SGHRS, CDR2 YFSETQ. The CDR3 bases are TGCGCCAGCAGCTTGGCCAGACTAGCGCTAGGGTCTACGGAGCTGTTTTTT. This encodes CASSLARLALGSTELFF.

The chain uses TRBV5-1 and TRBJ1-1; TRBD1 matches 8 bases. This CDR3 has 17 amino acids. Germline V gene sequence: CDR1 SGHRS, CDR2 YFSETQ. The junction had 13 bases not matched to a gene; V was cut back by 4 bases and J by 2 bases. The CDR3 spells CASSSLNRGIRNTEAFF. The CDR3 DNA reads TGCGCCAGCAGCAGCCTCAACAGGGGGATCCGAAACACTGAAGCTTTCTTT. Full variable domain (rest looked up from reference TRBV5-1 and TRBJ1-1): KAGVTQTPRYLIKTRGQQVTLSCSPISGHRSVSWYQQTPGQGLQFLFEYFSETQRNKGNFPGRFSGRQFSNSRSEMNVSTLELGDSALYLCASSSLNRGIRNTEAFFGQGTRLTVV.

This clone was seen once. The J gene is TRBJ2-7, the V gene TRBV10-3; 8 bases fit TRBD1. Germline trimming cut 3 bases from V and 6 bases from J; bases unmatched to any gene: 7. Germline V lookup: CDR1 ENHRY, CDR2 SYGVKD. This CDR3 has 14 residues. DNA for the CDR3: TGTGCCATCAGTGAACAGGGGGAATATCGCGAGCAGTACTTC. Its protein product is CAISEQGEYREQYF.

The chain is built from TRBV7-9 and TRBJ1-1; a possible D gene is TRBD1 (5 bases). Germline lookup yields CDR1 SEHNR and CDR2 FQNEAQ (reference sequence). The V end was cut by 3 bases, the J end by 2 bases, with 10 bases between. The CDR3 runs 14 residues. This CDR3 is CASSFGGQNTEAFF. The CDR3 DNA follows: TGTGCCAGCAGCTTCGGGGGTCAAAACACTGAAGCTTTCTTT.

This chain links TRBV18 with TRBJ2-1; possible D gene TRBD2, 6 bases. The CDR3 is made up of 14 amino acids. V was trimmed by 3 bases and J by 6 bases, leaving 12 bases between them. Looked up from germline, CDR1 is KGHSH and CDR2 is LQKENI. CDR3 region: CASSPPTRVNEQFF. The CDR3, as DNA: TGTGCCAGCTCACCCCCGACTAGAGTCAATGAGCAGTTCTTC.

This chain links TRBV9 with TRBJ2-4; TRBD1 aligns across 9 bases. Germline V gene lookup returns CDR1 SGDLS and CDR2 YYNGEE. The CDR3 contains 15 residues. V was pared by 2 bases and J by 8 bases, with 8 bases of the junction left unmatched. CDR3 loop: CASSVTWGQGDIQYF. In DNA form, the CDR3 reads TGTGCCAGCAGCGTCACCTGGGGACAGGGTGACATTCAGTACTTC.

The chain combines TRBV5-1 with TRBJ2-1; possible D gene TRBD2, 5 bases. Germline V gene data show CDR1 as SGHRS and CDR2 as YFSETQ. This CDR3 comprises 13 residues. V dropped 4 bases and J dropped 7 bases, with 12 bases sitting between them. The CDR3 DNA reads TGCGCCAGCAGCCCCGGACGGACTAATGAGCAGTTCTTC. Translating it yields CASSPGRTNEQFF.

This rearrangement joins TRBV28 to TRBJ2-3; D perhaps matches TRBD1 (5 bases). CDR1 is MDHEN and CDR2 is SYDVKM in the germline V gene. The CDR3 spans 13 residues. Trimming removed 2 bases from V and 11 bases from J, with 14 bases in between. CDR3 DNA: TGTGCCAGCAGTTTACTCGGAGACAGTTTGCAGTATTTT. Translated: CASSLLGDSLQYF.

The chain is built from TRBV5-1 and TRBJ2-3, with D possibly being TRBD2 (6 bases). The CDR3 has 14 amino acids. CDR1 is SGHRS, CDR2 YFSETQ, per germline. V lost 5 bases and J lost 0, with 10 bases in between. The CDR3 bases are TGCGCCAGCAGGCGACTAGATAGCACAGATACGCAGTATTTT. Translating gives CASRRLDSTDTQYF.

The chain links TRBV28 to TRBJ1-2, with D unresolved. V was trimmed by 6 bases and J by 4 bases, leaving 9 bases between them. CDR3 size: 12 residues. Germline V gene lookup returns CDR1 MDHEN and CDR2 SYDVKM. The CDR3 loop is CASRSLGYGYTF. The CDR3 bases are TGTGCCAGCAGGTCCCTAGGCTATGGCTACACCTTC.

The chain recombines TRBV11-3 with TRBJ2-1; D uncertain. CDR1 SGHNT and CDR2 YENEEA come from the germline V gene. The V and J ends lost 5 bases and 0 bases respectively, with 11 bases between them. The CDR3 loop spans 15 amino acids. The CDR3 loop is CASSPQSGSYNEQFF. In DNA form, the CDR3 reads TGTGCCAGCAGCCCCCAGTCAGGCTCCTACAATGAGCAGTTCTTC. The full variable domain, rest sourced from reference TRBV11-3 and TRBJ2-1, is EAGVVQSPRYKIIEKKQPVAFWCNPISGHNTLYWYLQNLGQGPELLIRYENEEAVDDSQLPKDRFSAERLKGVDSTLKIQPAELGDSAVYLCASSPQSGSYNEQFFGPGTRLTVL.

The CDR3 coding sequence is TGTGCCAGTTCCGTAACTAGCCTTTCGGGCTCTGGGGCCAACGTCCTGACTTTC. Residues: CASSVTSLSGSGANVLTF. The genes are TRBV19 and TRBJ2-6; a weak D match, TRBD2 (6 bases). V was clipped by 8 bases and J by 0 bases, with 20 bases between them. The CDR3 length is 18 residues. Germline lookup yields CDR1 LNHDA and CDR2 SQIVND (reference sequence).

The rearrangement links TRBV7-9 to TRBJ1-2; D gene unclear. The germline V gene has CDR1 SEHNR and CDR2 FQNEAQ (reference sequence). Deletions cut 0 bases from V and 4 bases from J, with 6 bases between. The CDR3 runs 13 residues. In DNA, the CDR3 is TGTGCCAGCAGCTTAGCGGCTTCCTATGGCTACACCTTC. This sequence encodes CASSLAASYGYTF.

The chain joins TRBV9 to TRBJ2-1; no clear D. V was clipped by 0 bases and J by 0 bases, with 10 bases between them. Germline V gives CDR1 SGDLS, CDR2 YYNGEE. The CDR3 totals 16 residues. For the CDR3, the DNA is TGTGCCAGCAGCGTAGGCCCCCAGCGCTCCTACAATGAGCAGTTCTTC. Its protein product is CASSVGPQRSYNEQFF.

The chain employs TRBV29-1 and TRBJ1-4, with a tentative D call TRBD1 (5 bases). Germline V CDR1 and CDR2: SQVTM, ANQGSEA. This CDR3 is 15 amino acids long. The V end lost 6 bases, the J end lost 0 bases, and 14 bases lay between the germline ends. The CDR3 region is CSVRSGAATNEKLFF. The CDR3 nucleotides read TGCAGCGTCCGTTCTGGGGCTGCAACTAATGAAAAACTGTTTTTT.

The chain couples TRBV7-6 to TRBJ2-7, with 14 bases aligning to TRBD2. Trimming at V came to 5 bases and at J to 5 bases, leaving 5 bases not matched to a gene. The CDR3 length is 15 residues. Germline lookup yields CDR1 SGHVS and CDR2 FNYEAQ. The CDR3 sequence: CASSPGLAGGNEQYF. The DNA for the CDR3 is TGTGCCAGCAGCCCAGGACTAGCGGGAGGTAACGAGCAGTACTTC.

The chain employs TRBV5-5 and TRBJ2-7; TRBD2 aligns across 10 bases. CDR3 size: 16 residues. Germline CDR1 and CDR2: SGHKS and YYEKEE (reference sequence). J gave up 4 bases and V 1 base, and 8 bases lay outside the gene matches. The CDR3 DNA follows: TGTGCCAGCAGCTTGATGTCCCTAGCGGGAGCATACGAGCAGTACTTC. Translated, it gives CASSLMSLAGAYEQYF.

The chain links TRBV14 to TRBJ2-2, with D unclear. The V end was cut by 1 base, the J end by 4 bases, with 4 bases between. The CDR3 consists of 13 residues. Looked up from germline, CDR1 is SGHDN and CDR2 is FVKESK. The CDR3 nucleotides read TGTGCCAGCAGCCAAGCAGTCACCGGGGAGCTGTTTTTT. It codes for CASSQAVTGELFF. Full variable domain (outside the CDR3, taken from reference TRBV14 and TRBJ2-2): EAGVTQFPSHSVIEKGQTVTLRCDPISGHDNLYWYRRVMGKEIKFLLHFVKESKQDESGMPNNRFLAERTGGTYSTLKVQPAELEDSGVYFCASSQAVTGELFFGEGSRLTVL.

V and J are TRBV27 and TRBJ1-6; 7 bases align to TRBD1. After removal of 1 base from V and 8 bases from J, the junction contained 2 bases not matched to a gene. This CDR3 spans 14 amino acids. The germline V gene has CDR1 MNHEY and CDR2 SMNVEV (reference sequence). The CDR3 here is CASSLFRGDSPLHF. The DNA for the CDR3 is TGTGCCAGCAGTTTATTCAGGGGGGATTCACCCCTCCACTTT.

The chain uses TRBV12-5 and TRBJ1-2; D is uncertain. This CDR3 is 13 amino acids long. V gave up 2 bases and J gave up 7 bases, with 11 bases separating them. The germline gives CDR1 LGHNT, CDR2 FRNRAP. The CDR3 nucleotides are TGTGCTAGTGGTTTGCCCCCCTCGAGTGGCTACACCTTC. Its translation: CASGLPPSSGYTF.

The V gene is TRBV19, the J gene TRBJ1-2, with unresolved D. The V gene's germline CDR1 is LNHDA and CDR2 SQIVND (reference sequence). V was trimmed by 11 bases and J by 8 bases, leaving 15 bases between them. The CDR3 length is 11 residues. Written as DNA, the CDR3 is TGTGCCGGACCCGGGGTGGGGGGCTACACCTTC. As protein: CAGPGVGGYTF.

This chain joins TRBV10-3 and TRBJ2-7; 12 bases align to TRBD2. The J segment lost 2 bases and the V segment lost 5 bases, leaving 1 base of the junction unmatched. CDR3 length equals 14 residues. Germline V gene lookup returns CDR1 ENHRY and CDR2 SYGVKD. CDR3 nucleotide sequence: TGTGCCATCAGTCTAGCGGGAGGGACCTACGAGCAGTACTTC. Protein product: CAISLAGGTYEQYF.

The chain uses TRBV29-1 and TRBJ2-1; 12 nucleotides align to TRBD2. CDR3 size: 15 residues. V was pared by 4 bases and J by 4 bases, with 5 bases of the junction left unmatched. Germline CDR1 is SQVTM and CDR2 is ANQGSEA. The DNA of the CDR3 is TGCAGCGTTGCCACCGGGACTAGCGGGTACAATGAGCAGTTCTTC. Encoded protein: CSVATGTSGYNEQFF.

The V call is TRBV9, the J call TRBJ2-1, with TRBD2 matching 8 bases. The CDR3 totals 14 residues. J gave up 4 bases and V 2 bases, and 2 bases lay outside the gene matches. CDR1 is SGDLS and CDR2 is YYNGEE in the germline V gene. CDR3 in DNA: TGTGCCAGCAGCGTCTCGGGAGGGTACAATGAGCAGTTCTTC. It codes for CASSVSGGYNEQFF.

The chain couples TRBV28 to TRBJ2-7, with TRBD2 matching over 8 bases. Trimming at V came to 5 bases and at J to 3 bases, leaving 12 bases not matched to a gene. Germline V gene lookup returns CDR1 MDHEN and CDR2 SYDVKM. The CDR3 has 16 amino acids. The CDR3 loop reads CASSPVVAGTFYEQYF. DNA for the CDR3: TGTGCCAGCAGTCCCGTGGTAGCGGGGACATTCTACGAGCAGTACTTC. The full variable domain, rest sourced from reference TRBV28 and TRBJ2-7, is DVKVTQSSRYLVKRTGEKVFLECVQDMDHENMFWYRQDPGLGLRLIYFSYDVKMKEKGDIPEGYSVSREKKERFSLILESASTNQTSMYLCASSPVVAGTFYEQYFGPGTRLTVT.

J is TRBJ2-7 and V is TRBV6-2 or TRBV6-3; 7 bases match TRBD1. The CDR3 runs 17 residues. CDR1 MNHEY and CDR2 SVGEGT come from the germline V gene. V shed 0 bases and J 3 bases; nucleotides not matched to a gene: 11. The CDR3 sequence is CASSYSPGQFYDYEQYF. CDR3 coding DNA: TGTGCCAGCAGTTACTCCCCGGGACAGTTTTATGACTACGAGCAGTACTTC.

This rearrangement joins TRBV7-9 to TRBJ2-1; weak D call: TRBD1 (6 bases). The ends were cut back, 4 bases at V and 5 bases at J, with 15 bases in the middle. This CDR3 comprises 15 residues. Per the germline V gene, CDR1 is SEHNR and CDR2 is FQNEAQ (reference sequence). The CDR3 protein is CASSSQDRKNNEQFF. The CDR3 DNA follows: TGTGCCAGCAGCTCCCAGGACAGAAAAAACAATGAGCAGTTCTTC. The full variable domain, with the rest looked up from reference TRBV7-9 and TRBJ2-1, is DTGVSQNPRHKITKRGQNVTFRCDPISEHNRLYWYRQTLGQGPEFLTYFQNEAQLEKSRLLSDRFSAERPKGSFSTLEIQRTEQGDSAMYLCASSSQDRKNNEQFFGPGTRLTVL.

Many counts were recorded for this clone. This chain links TRBV5-8 with TRBJ1-5; D remains unclear. Germline V CDR1 and CDR2: SGHTS, YDEGEE. This CDR3 region has 13 residues. V was trimmed by 9 bases and J by 7 bases, leaving 17 bases between them. CDR3 nucleotides: TGTGCCACCAACCGTCCGGGGAAACAGCCCCAGCATTTT. Amino acid sequence: CATNRPGKQPQHF.

This chain connects TRBV28 to TRBJ2-4; 7 nucleotides agree with TRBD2. V shed 2 bases, J shed 0 bases, and the junction held 1 base outside the gene matches. The CDR3 is made up of 15 amino acids. Germline CDR1 and CDR2: MDHEN and SYDVKM. The CDR3 nucleotides read TGTGCCAGCAGTTTACTAGCGGTAGCCAAAAACATTCAGTACTTC. Translated: CASSLLAVAKNIQYF.